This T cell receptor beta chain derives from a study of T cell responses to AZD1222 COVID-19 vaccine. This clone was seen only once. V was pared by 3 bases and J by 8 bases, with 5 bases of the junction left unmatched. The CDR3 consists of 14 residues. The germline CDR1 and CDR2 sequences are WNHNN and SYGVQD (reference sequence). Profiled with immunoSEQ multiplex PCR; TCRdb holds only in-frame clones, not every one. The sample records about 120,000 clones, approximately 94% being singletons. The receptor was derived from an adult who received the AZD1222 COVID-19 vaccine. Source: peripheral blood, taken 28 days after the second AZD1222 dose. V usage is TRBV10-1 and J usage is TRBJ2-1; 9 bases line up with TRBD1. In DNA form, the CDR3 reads TGCGCCAGCAGTGAAGGGACAGGGTCGGATGAGCAGTTCTTC. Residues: CASSEGTGSDEQFF.